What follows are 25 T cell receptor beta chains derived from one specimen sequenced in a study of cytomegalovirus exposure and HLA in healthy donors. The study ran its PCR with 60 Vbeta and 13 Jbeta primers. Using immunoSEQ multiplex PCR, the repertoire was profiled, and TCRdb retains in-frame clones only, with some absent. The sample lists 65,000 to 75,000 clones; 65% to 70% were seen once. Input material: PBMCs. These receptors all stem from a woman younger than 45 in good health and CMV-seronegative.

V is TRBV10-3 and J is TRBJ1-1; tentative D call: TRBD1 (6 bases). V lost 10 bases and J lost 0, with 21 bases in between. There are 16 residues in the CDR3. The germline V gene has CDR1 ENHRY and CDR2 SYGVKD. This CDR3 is CASTTLGGGLNTEAFF. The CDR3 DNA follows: TGTGCCAGCACTACCCTGGGTGGGGGCCTGAACACTGAAGCTTTCTTT.

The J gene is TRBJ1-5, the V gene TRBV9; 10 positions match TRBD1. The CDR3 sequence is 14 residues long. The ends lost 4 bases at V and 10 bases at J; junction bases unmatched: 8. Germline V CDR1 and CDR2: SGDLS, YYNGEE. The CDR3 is CASSPRDRGYPQHF. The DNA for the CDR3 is TGTGCCAGCAGCCCACGGGACAGGGGCTATCCCCAGCATTTT.

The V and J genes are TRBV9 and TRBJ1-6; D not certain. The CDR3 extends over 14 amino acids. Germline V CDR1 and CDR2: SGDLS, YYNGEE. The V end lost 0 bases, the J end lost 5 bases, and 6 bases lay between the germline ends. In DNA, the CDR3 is TGTGCCAGCAGCGTAGCCGGGAATAATTCACCCCTCCACTTT. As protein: CASSVAGNNSPLHF. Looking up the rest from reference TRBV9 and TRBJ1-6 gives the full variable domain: DSGVTQTPKHLITATGQRVTLRCSPRSGDLSVYWYQQSLDQGLQFLIQYYNGEERAKGNILERFSAQQFPDLHSELNLSSLELGDSALYFCASSVAGNNSPLHFGNGTRLTVT.

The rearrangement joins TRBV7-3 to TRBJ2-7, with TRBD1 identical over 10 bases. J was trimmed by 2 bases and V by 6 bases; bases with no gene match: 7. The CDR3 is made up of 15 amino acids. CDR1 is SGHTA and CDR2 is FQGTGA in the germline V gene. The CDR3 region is CASSLGQGVTYEQYF. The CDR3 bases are TGTGCCAGCAGTCTCGGACAGGGGGTTACCTACGAGCAGTACTTC. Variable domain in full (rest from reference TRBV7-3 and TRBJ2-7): GAGVSQTPSNKVTEKGKYVELRCDPISGHTALYWYRQSLGQGPEFLIYFQGTGAADDSGLPNDRFFAVRPEGSVSTLKIQRTERGDSAVYLCASSLGQGVTYEQYFGPGTRLTVT.

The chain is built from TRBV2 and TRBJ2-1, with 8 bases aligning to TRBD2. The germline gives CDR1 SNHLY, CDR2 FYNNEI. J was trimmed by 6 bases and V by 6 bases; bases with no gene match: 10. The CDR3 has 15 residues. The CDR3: CASSSRLALGNEQFF. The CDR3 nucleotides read TGTGCCAGCAGCTCACGACTAGCGTTAGGCAATGAGCAGTTCTTC.

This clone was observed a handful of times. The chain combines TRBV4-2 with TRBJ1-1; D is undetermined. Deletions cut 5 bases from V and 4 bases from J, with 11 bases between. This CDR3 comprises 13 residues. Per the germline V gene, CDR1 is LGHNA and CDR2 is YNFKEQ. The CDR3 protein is CASSLAGATEAFF. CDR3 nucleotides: TGTGCCAGCAGCTTGGCGGGCGCCACTGAAGCTTTCTTT.

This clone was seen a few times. The CDR3 loop reads CASSHQTGSNYGYTF. The DNA for the CDR3 is TGCGCCAGCAGCCACCAGACAGGGTCTAACTATGGCTACACCTTC. The chain uses TRBV4-3 and TRBJ1-2, with 7 bases aligning to TRBD1. The CDR3 runs 15 residues. J was trimmed by 0 bases and V by 3 bases; bases with no gene match: 4. The germline V gene has CDR1 LGHNA and CDR2 YSLEER.

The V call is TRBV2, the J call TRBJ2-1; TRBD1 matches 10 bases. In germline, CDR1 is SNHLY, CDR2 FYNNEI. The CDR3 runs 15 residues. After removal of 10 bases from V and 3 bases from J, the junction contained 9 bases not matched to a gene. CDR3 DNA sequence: TGTGCCACCAAAGGGGGGACAGGGGACTACAATGAGCAGTTCTTC. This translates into CATKGGTGDYNEQFF.

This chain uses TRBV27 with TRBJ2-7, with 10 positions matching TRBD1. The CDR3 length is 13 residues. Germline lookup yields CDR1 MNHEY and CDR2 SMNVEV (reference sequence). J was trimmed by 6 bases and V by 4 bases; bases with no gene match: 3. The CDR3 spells CASSSRTGGEQYF. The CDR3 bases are TGTGCCAGCAGTTCCCGGACAGGGGGCGAGCAGTACTTC.

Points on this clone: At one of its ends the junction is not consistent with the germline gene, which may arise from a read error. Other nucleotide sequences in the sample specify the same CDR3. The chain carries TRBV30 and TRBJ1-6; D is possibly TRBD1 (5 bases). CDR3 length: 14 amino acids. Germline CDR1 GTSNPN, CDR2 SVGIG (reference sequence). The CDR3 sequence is CAWSVGGHNSPLHF. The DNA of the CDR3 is TGTGCCTGGAGTGTCGGGGGTCATAATTCCCCCCTCCACTTT.

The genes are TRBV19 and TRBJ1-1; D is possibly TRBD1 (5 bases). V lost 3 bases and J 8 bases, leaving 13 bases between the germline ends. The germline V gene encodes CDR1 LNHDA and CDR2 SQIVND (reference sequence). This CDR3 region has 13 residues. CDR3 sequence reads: CASSMAGGGEAFF. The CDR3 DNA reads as TGTGCCAGTAGTATGGCGGGGGGAGGCGAAGCTTTCTTT. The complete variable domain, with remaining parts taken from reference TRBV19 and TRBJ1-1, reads DGGITQSPKYLFRKEGQNVTLSCEQNLNHDAMYWYRQDPGQGLRLIYYSQIVNDFQKGDIAEGYSVSREKKESFPLTVTSAQKNPTAFYLCASSMAGGGEAFFGQGTRLTVV.

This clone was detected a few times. CDR3 in DNA: TGTGCCAGCAGTTTCCGCACAGGTCCCATAACCGCGAACACCGGGGAGCTGTTTTTT. It translates to CASSFRTGPITANTGELFF. The chain joins TRBV27 to TRBJ2-2; TRBD1 is a possible D gene (5 bases). This CDR3 contains 19 residues. Germline V gene data show CDR1 as MNHEY and CDR2 as SMNVEV (reference sequence). Trimming removed 3 bases at V and 0 bases at J, with 20 bases between.

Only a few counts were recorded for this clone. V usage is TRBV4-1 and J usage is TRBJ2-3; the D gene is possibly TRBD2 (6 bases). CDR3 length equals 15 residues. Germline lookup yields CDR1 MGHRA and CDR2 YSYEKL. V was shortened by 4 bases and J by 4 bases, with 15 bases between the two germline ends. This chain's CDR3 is CASSPGAWGADTQYF. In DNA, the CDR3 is TGCGCCAGCAGCCCCGGTGCATGGGGGGCAGATACGCAGTATTTT.

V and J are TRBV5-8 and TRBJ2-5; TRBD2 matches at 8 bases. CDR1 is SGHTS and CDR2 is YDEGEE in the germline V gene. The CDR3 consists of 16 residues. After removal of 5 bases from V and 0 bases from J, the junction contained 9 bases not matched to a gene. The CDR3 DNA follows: TGTGCCAGCAGGATCCGGGGCGGGAGGTACCAAGAGACCCAGTACTTC. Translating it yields CASRIRGGRYQETQYF.

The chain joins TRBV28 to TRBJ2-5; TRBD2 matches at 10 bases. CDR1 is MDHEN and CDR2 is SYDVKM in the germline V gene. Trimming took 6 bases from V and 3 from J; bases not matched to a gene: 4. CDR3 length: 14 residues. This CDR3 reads CASRATSGEETQYF. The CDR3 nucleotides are TGTGCCAGCAGAGCTACTAGCGGGGAAGAGACCCAGTACTTC.

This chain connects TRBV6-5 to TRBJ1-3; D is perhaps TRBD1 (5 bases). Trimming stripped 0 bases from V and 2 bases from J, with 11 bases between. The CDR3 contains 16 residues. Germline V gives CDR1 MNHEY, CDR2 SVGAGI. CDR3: CASSYSRRGAGNTIYF. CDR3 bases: TGTGCCAGCAGTTACTCCAGGAGGGGAGCTGGAAACACCATATATTTT.

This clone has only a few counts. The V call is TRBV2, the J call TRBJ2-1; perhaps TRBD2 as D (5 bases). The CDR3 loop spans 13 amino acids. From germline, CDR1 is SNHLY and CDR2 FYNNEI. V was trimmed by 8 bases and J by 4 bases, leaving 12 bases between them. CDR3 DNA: TGTGCCAGCTCATTGGGGAGTTACAATGAGCAGTTCTTC. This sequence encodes CASSLGSYNEQFF.

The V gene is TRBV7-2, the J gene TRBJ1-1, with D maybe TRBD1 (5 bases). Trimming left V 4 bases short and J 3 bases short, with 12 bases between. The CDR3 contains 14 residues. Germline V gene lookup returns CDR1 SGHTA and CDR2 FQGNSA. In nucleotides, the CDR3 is TGTGCCAGCAGCTACCTCGTCAGGGACACTGAAGCTTTCTTT. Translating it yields CASSYLVRDTEAFF.

The CDR3 nucleotides are TGTGCCAGCAGTTTAGGCGGGGGGGGGAGAGAGACCCAGTACTTC. This sequence encodes CASSLGGGGRETQYF. J is TRBJ2-5 and V is TRBV27, with 9 positions matching TRBD2. The CDR3 runs 15 residues. Germline CDR1 is MNHEY and CDR2 is SMNVEV (reference sequence). V dropped 2 bases and J dropped 4; count of bases not matched to a gene: 5.

CDR3 nucleotide sequence: TGTGCCAGCAGTGTGCGGGGGTCGCAGTATTTT. It yields the protein CASSVRGSQYF. The V call is TRBV6-5, the J call TRBJ2-3; 7 bases match TRBD2. Germline V gene sequence: CDR1 MNHEY, CDR2 SVGAGI. Trimming at V came to 5 bases and at J to 10 bases, leaving 3 bases not matched to a gene. The CDR3 extends over 11 amino acids.

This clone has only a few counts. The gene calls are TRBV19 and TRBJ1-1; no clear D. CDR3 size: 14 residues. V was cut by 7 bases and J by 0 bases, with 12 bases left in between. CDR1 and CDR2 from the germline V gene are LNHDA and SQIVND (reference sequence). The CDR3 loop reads CASNPHLLNTEAFF. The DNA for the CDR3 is TGTGCCAGTAATCCCCACTTGCTGAACACTGAAGCTTTCTTT.

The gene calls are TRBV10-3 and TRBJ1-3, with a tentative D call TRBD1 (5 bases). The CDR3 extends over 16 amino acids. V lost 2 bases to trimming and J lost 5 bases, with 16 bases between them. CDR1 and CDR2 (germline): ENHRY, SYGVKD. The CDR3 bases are TGTGCCATCAGTGAGGGCGTCAGGGACTATAGAAACACCATATATTTT. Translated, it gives CAISEGVRDYRNTIYF.

The CDR3 loop reads CASSLASETQYF. Here the CDR3 DNA reads TGTGCCAGCAGCTTAGCCTCCGAGACCCAGTACTTC. The chain employs TRBV7-9 and TRBJ2-5; D is unclear. There are 12 residues in the CDR3. Germline CDR1 is SEHNR and CDR2 is FQNEAQ (reference sequence). V was cut by 0 bases and J by 5 bases, with 4 bases left in between.

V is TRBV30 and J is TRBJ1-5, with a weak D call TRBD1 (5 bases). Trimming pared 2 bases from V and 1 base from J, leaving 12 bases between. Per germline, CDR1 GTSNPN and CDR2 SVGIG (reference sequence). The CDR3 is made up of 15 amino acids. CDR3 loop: CAWSTGRASNQPQHF. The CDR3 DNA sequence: TGTGCCTGGAGTACCGGCAGGGCAAGCAATCAGCCCCAGCATTTT.

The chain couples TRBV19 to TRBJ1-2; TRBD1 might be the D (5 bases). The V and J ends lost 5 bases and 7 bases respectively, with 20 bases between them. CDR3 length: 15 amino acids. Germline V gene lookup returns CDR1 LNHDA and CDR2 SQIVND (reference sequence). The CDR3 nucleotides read TGTGCCAGTAGTCCTCATACGGGGGAATTGACTGGCTACACCTTC. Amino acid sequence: CASSPHTGELTGYTF.